Listed here are 13 T cell receptor beta chains from one sample, sequenced in a study of blood T cell repertoires in COVID-19. Here immunoSEQ multiplex PCR was the method, and the copy in TCRdb shows in-frame clones only, minus some. The sample includes hundreds of thousands of clones, 83% seen only once; the top ten take 1.3%. Material for sequencing was peripheral blood. These receptors were taken from a woman in her twenties or thirties with COVID-19, enrolled during active disease.

The genes are TRBV9 and TRBJ2-4; D unclear. Trimming removed 0 bases from V and 8 bases from J, with 12 bases in between. Per germline, CDR1 SGDLS and CDR2 YYNGEE. The CDR3 has 14 amino acids. The CDR3 DNA is TGTGCCAGCAGCGTAGGGCAGAGAGGTGACATTCAGTACTTC. Translated, it gives CASSVGQRGDIQYF.

V is TRBV6-2 or TRBV6-3 and J is TRBJ2-3; the match to TRBD1 covers 8 bases. There are 17 residues in the CDR3. J gave up 0 bases and V 5 bases, and 10 bases lay outside the gene matches. From germline, CDR1 is MNHEY and CDR2 SVGEGT. The CDR3 loop reads CASSAIGQGISTDTQYF. In DNA, the CDR3 is TGTGCCAGCAGTGCAATAGGACAGGGCATCAGCACAGATACGCAGTATTTT.

About this clone itself: A much larger clone differs by one base, so this may be a read error. The chain recombines TRBV12-3 or TRBV12-4 with TRBJ2-2; D perhaps matches TRBD2 (5 bases). CDR3 length: 13 amino acids. Trimming took off 2 bases at V and 5 bases at J, with 6 bases between the two ends. The CDR3 bases are TGTGCCAGCAGTTTAACGGGGACCGGGGAGCTGTTTTTT. This translates into CASSLTGTGELFF.

The CDR3: CASSGGDYGYTF. The CDR3 DNA reads as TGTGCCAGCTCCGGGGGAGACTATGGCTACACCTTC. The rearrangement joins TRBV28 to TRBJ1-2; tentative D call: TRBD1 (5 bases). Germline-derived CDR1 and CDR2 are MDHEN and SYDVKM. Trimming stripped 8 bases from V and 3 bases from J, with 10 bases between. The CDR3 is 12 residues long.

This clone was picked up a small number of times. This sequence joins TRBV10-2 and TRBJ2-7; 8 nucleotides match TRBD2. The CDR3 loop spans 15 amino acids. Trimming at V came to 6 bases and at J to 5 bases, leaving 12 bases not matched to a gene. From germline, CDR1 is WSHSY and CDR2 SAAADI. The CDR3 spells CASSPSGSSFNEQYF. For the CDR3, the DNA is TGCGCCAGCAGCCCCAGCGGGAGCAGTTTTAACGAGCAGTACTTC.

This clone has just one count. J is TRBJ2-3 and V is TRBV5-1, with TRBD2 matching over 8 bases. CDR3 length equals 16 residues. The V gene's germline CDR1 is SGHRS and CDR2 YFSETQ. The junction had 8 bases not matched to a gene; V was cut back by 5 bases and J by 0 bases. CDR3 protein: CASRVYPSGSTDTQYF. DNA for the CDR3: TGCGCCAGCAGAGTCTACCCTAGCGGGAGCACAGATACGCAGTATTTT.

The gene calls are TRBV7-3 and TRBJ2-2; TRBD1 is a possible D gene (5 bases). Trimming pared 5 bases from V and 7 bases from J, leaving 8 bases between. The CDR3 loop spans 12 amino acids. Germline V gene data show CDR1 as SGHTA and CDR2 as FQGTGA. This CDR3 is CASSLQGGELFF. As DNA, the CDR3 is TGTGCCAGCAGCCTCCAGGGCGGGGAGCTGTTTTTT.

The chain carries TRBV11-3 and TRBJ2-2, with 12 bases identical to TRBD2. J was trimmed by 7 bases and V by 6 bases; bases with no gene match: 9. Per germline, CDR1 SGHNT and CDR2 YENEEA. The CDR3 has 16 residues. As DNA, the CDR3 is TGTGCCAGCAGTGTTTCTAGCGGGAGGGCCGGCGGGGAGCTGTTTTTT. Its protein product is CASSVSSGRAGGELFF.

CDR3 DNA: TGCGCCAGCAGCCAAGTACGCGAAGAGGGGACCCAGTACTTC. It is translated as CASSQVREEGTQYF. The rearrangement links TRBV4-1 to TRBJ2-5; possibly TRBD2 for D (5 bases). CDR1 MGHRA and CDR2 YSYEKL come from the germline V gene. The CDR3 extends over 14 amino acids. The V end was cut by 1 base, the J end by 7 bases, with 13 bases between.

This chain connects TRBV2 to TRBJ2-7, with 10 bases that match TRBD1. CDR3 length: 13 residues. From germline, CDR1 is SNHLY and CDR2 FYNNEI. V shed 6 bases, J shed 11 bases, and the junction held 10 bases outside the gene matches. The CDR3 region is CASSPDRGVEEYF. CDR3 coding DNA: TGTGCCAGCAGCCCGGACAGGGGGGTAGAGGAGTACTTC.

The chain recombines TRBV4-2 with TRBJ2-7, with 8 bases aligning to TRBD2. The germline CDR1 and CDR2 sequences are LGHNA and YNFKEQ. CDR3 length equals 15 residues. The V and J ends lost 3 bases and 5 bases, in that order; junction bases with no gene match: 9. This CDR3 is CASSQTSVQTDEQYF. CDR3 DNA: TGTGCCAGCAGCCAGACTAGCGTCCAGACTGACGAGCAGTACTTC.

The rearrangement links TRBV7-2 to TRBJ2-4; the match to TRBD1 covers 7 bases. The CDR3 covers 17 residues. Germline CDR1 is SGHTA and CDR2 is FQGNSA. V lost 5 bases to trimming and J lost 9 bases; unmatched junction nucleotides: 19. CDR3 nucleotide sequence: TGTGCCAGCAGCCCGGTTCCGTTAGGGGCAGGGGGTCCCATTCAGTACTTC. It yields the protein CASSPVPLGAGGPIQYF.

In its sample, this clone was seen a few times. V usage is TRBV19 and J usage is TRBJ2-4, with D possibly being TRBD2 (6 bases). Per germline, CDR1 LNHDA and CDR2 SQIVND (reference sequence). The V end lost 10 bases, the J end lost 4 bases, and 14 bases lay between the germline ends. The CDR3 sequence is 13 residues long. The CDR3 nucleotides are TGTGCCACTACTGAGGGACTTAAAAACATTCAGTACTTC. This encodes CATTEGLKNIQYF.